This is a list of T cell receptor beta chains from one sample in a study of neoadjuvant anti-PD-1 for oral cavity cancer. Using immunoSEQ multiplex PCR, the repertoire was profiled, and TCRdb retains in-frame clones only, with some absent. Of over 65,000 clones in the sample, about 85% are singletons; the top ten hold around 3.7%. Sequenced material: PBMCs, taken after nivolumab (anti-PD-1) treatment. The receptors shown here come from a person between 40 and 85 years old with oral cavity squamous cell carcinoma. CDR3s include the opening cysteine and the closing phenylalanine or tryptophan. The D gene is left open where the match is weak. Where a row states a size, it is once, few, many or the class of an expanded clone; other rows omit it.

d_call j_call clone_size cdr3_length v_call cdr3_aa cdr3_nt
NA TRBJ1-2 NA 13 TRBV6-1 CASRGKGVEGYTF TGTGCCAGCAGGGGGAAAGGGGTCGAGGGCTACACCTTC
TRBD1 TRBJ1-5 NA 15 TRBV19 CASSADRGSNQPQHF TGTGCCAGTAGTGCTGACAGGGGCAGCAATCAGCCCCAGCATTTT
TRBD1 TRBJ1-4 NA 15 TRBV27 CASSFGTVPNEKLFF TGTGCCAGCAGTTTCGGGACAGTTCCTAATGAAAAACTGTTTTTT
TRBD1 TRBJ2-2 NA 13 TRBV10-3 CAIRADRAGELFF TGTGCCATCAGAGCTGACAGGGCCGGGGAGCTGTTTTTT
TRBD1 TRBJ2-7 NA 16 TRBV15 CATSGDSLRGSYEQYF TGTGCCACCAGCGGGGACAGCCTTAGGGGCTCCTACGAGCAGTACTTC
TRBD1 TRBJ2-7 few 14 TRBV30 CAWSAGDRGDEQYF TGTGCCTGGAGTGCAGGAGACAGGGGAGACGAGCAGTACTTC
NA TRBJ2-7 NA 15 TRBV5-1 CASSFRAGATYEQYF TGCGCCAGCAGCTTTCGAGCGGGCGCCACCTACGAGCAGTACTTC
NA TRBJ2-7 NA 13 TRBV6-6 CASSLLVSYEQYF TGTGCCAGCAGCCTACTAGTTTCCTACGAGCAGTACTTC
TRBD1 TRBJ1-5 NA 14 TRBV18 CASSQGQVKQPQHF TGTGCCAGCTCACAGGGACAGGTGAAACAGCCCCAGCATTTT
NA TRBJ2-1 NA 12 TRBV6-6 CASRPTGDEQFF TGTGCCAGCAGGCCCACTGGGGATGAGCAGTTCTTC
NA TRBJ2-2 NA 15 TRBV5-8 CASSPLRGDTGELFF TGTGCCAGCAGCCCCCTAAGGGGAGACACCGGGGAGCTGTTTTTT
TRBD2 TRBJ2-1 once 17 TRBV14 CASSPYLTSGRRNEQFF TGTGCCAGCAGTCCCTACCTGACTAGCGGGAGACGTAATGAGCAGTTCTTC
NA TRBJ1-1 NA 12 TRBV19 CASSMSTVEAFF TGTGCCAGTAGTATGTCGACAGTTGAAGCTTTCTTT
TRBD1 TRBJ1-4 once 14 TRBV9 CASSPGTGVEKLFF TGTGCCAGCAGCCCCGGGACAGGGGTTGAAAAACTGTTTTTT
NA TRBJ1-5 few 16 TRBV28 CASRGVLQVGNQPQHF TGTGCCAGCCGTGGGGTTCTGCAGGTTGGTAATCAGCCCCAGCATTTT
TRBD2 TRBJ2-3 NA 17 TRBV27 CASSSRLAGGLTDTQYF TGTGCCAGCAGTTCCAGACTAGCGGGGGGCCTCACAGATACGCAGTATTTT
NA TRBJ2-1 NA 15 TRBV5-4 CASSLAGTSYNEQFF TGTGCCAGCAGCTTGGCCGGTACTAGCTACAATGAGCAGTTCTTC
NA TRBJ2-4 NA 13 TRBV9 CASSVDLKNIQYF TGTGCCAGCAGCGTAGACTTAAAGAACATTCAGTACTTC
NA TRBJ1-1 few 15 TRBV9 CASSVGPQHDTEAFF TGTGCCAGCAGCGTAGGGCCGCAGCACGACACTGAAGCTTTCTTT
TRBD1 TRBJ2-1 NA 13 TRBV6-5 CASRVTGANEQFF TGTGCCAGCAGGGTGACAGGGGCAAATGAGCAGTTCTTC
TRBD2 TRBJ2-7 NA 17 TRBV27 CASSSPSGLAGGYEQYF TGTGCCAGCAGTTCGCCCTCAGGACTAGCGGGAGGCTACGAGCAGTACTTC
NA TRBJ1-1 NA 12 TRBV29-1 CSVEGANTEAFF TGCAGCGTTGAGGGGGCCAACACTGAAGCTTTCTTT
TRBD2 TRBJ2-7 NA 13 TRBV6-6 CASKTSGAYEQYF TGTGCCAGCAAAACTAGCGGAGCCTACGAGCAGTACTTC
NA TRBJ1-1 NA 11 TRBV30 CAWRMNTEAFF TGTGCCTGGAGGATGAACACTGAAGCTTTCTTT
TRBD1 TRBJ2-1 NA 13 TRBV2 CASSEIGGYEQFF TGTGCCAGCAGTGAAATAGGGGGCTATGAGCAGTTCTTC
NA TRBJ2-7 few 14 TRBV2 CATNTQGDLYEQYF TGTGCCACCAACACCCAGGGAGACCTCTACGAGCAGTACTTC
TRBD1 TRBJ2-7 NA 13 TRBV7-8 CASSRDRGGEQYF TGTGCCAGCAGCCGCGACAGGGGAGGCGAGCAGTACTTC
NA TRBJ2-1 NA 13 TRBV19 CASSMGLANEQFF TGTGCCAGTAGTATGGGGCTAGCCAATGAGCAGTTCTTC
NA TRBJ2-3 NA 14 TRBV9 CASSIRPSTDTQYF TGTGCCAGCAGCATCCGACCATCCACAGATACGCAGTATTTT
NA TRBJ2-4 NA 15 TRBV6-5 CASSYSGGFKNIQYF TGTGCCAGCAGTTACTCGGGCGGTTTCAAAAACATTCAGTACTTC
NA TRBJ1-2 few 11 TRBV2 CASSLGYGYTF TGTGCCAGCAGTCTGGGGTATGGCTACACCTTC
NA TRBJ1-5 NA 15 TRBV21-1 CASNQTQGYNQPQHF TGTGCCAGCAACCAGACTCAGGGGTACAATCAGCCCCAGCATTTT
NA TRBJ2-1 NA 15 TRBV5-1 CASSLGGTNLGEQFF TGCGCCAGCAGCTTGGGGGGGACAAATCTCGGTGAGCAGTTCTTC
NA TRBJ1-1 NA 15 TRBV4-2 CASSQVSVVGTEAFF TGTGCCAGCAGCCAAGTCTCGGTTGTTGGTACTGAAGCTTTCTTT
NA TRBJ1-4 NA 13 TRBV29-1 CSVEQETNEKLFF TGCAGCGTTGAACAGGAGACTAATGAAAAACTGTTTTTT
NA TRBJ2-2 NA 15 TRBV7-7 CASREAVGGTGELFF TGTGCTAGCAGGGAAGCGGTTGGGGGCACCGGGGAGCTGTTTTTT
NA TRBJ2-3 NA 15 TRBV7-8 CASSFEGVGTDTQYF TGTGCCAGCAGCTTCGAAGGCGTTGGCACAGATACGCAGTATTTT
NA TRBJ2-7 few 14 TRBV28 CASSPWTDPYEQYF TGTGCCAGCAGTCCCTGGACGGATCCCTACGAGCAGTACTTC
NA TRBJ2-2 NA 14 TRBV5-1 CASSLGLENGELFF TGCGCCAGCAGCTTGGGGCTAGAGAACGGGGAGCTGTTTTTT
TRBD2 TRBJ2-2 NA 17 TRBV2 CASSTYGLAANTGELFF TGTGCCAGCAGTACTTATGGACTAGCGGCGAACACCGGGGAGCTGTTTTTT
TRBD1 TRBJ2-3 NA 13 TRBV9 CASSTSPGQVPYF TGTGCCAGCAGCACAAGTCCGGGACAGGTGCCGTATTTT